The 32 T cell receptor beta chains in this list originate from one sample, sequenced in a study of cytomegalovirus exposure and HLA in healthy donors. The PCR ran on 60 Vbeta and 13 Jbeta primers. Measured with immunoSEQ multiplex PCR; TCRdb has only the in-frame clones, and not every one. The sample lists 200,000 to 250,000 clones, 76% seen once, with roughly 0.6% in the top ten. Sequencing was performed on PBMCs. The origin of the receptors is a man between 18 and 35 years old in good health and CMV-seronegative.

A single count supports this clone. The chain links TRBV7-9 to TRBJ2-3; no definite D call. From germline, CDR1 is SEHNR and CDR2 FQNEAQ (reference sequence). V lost 1 base to trimming and J lost 4 bases, with 3 bases between them. The CDR3 runs 12 residues. The CDR3 here is CASSLGADTQYF. CDR3 nucleotides: TGTGCCAGCAGCTTAGGCGCAGATACGCAGTATTTT.

This clone has a single count. CDR3 amino acids: CASSLGVSQETQYF. As DNA, the CDR3 is TGCGCCAGCAGCTTGGGAGTATCCCAAGAGACCCAGTACTTC. The chain links TRBV5-1 to TRBJ2-5; no clear D. Germline V gene data show CDR1 as SGHRS and CDR2 as YFSETQ. There are 14 residues in the CDR3. V was trimmed by 0 bases and J by 1 base, leaving 7 bases between them.

This clone was seen a few times. This chain joins TRBV4-1 and TRBJ1-1; D is undetermined. Trimming left V 4 bases short and J 1 base short, with 7 bases between. The CDR3 totals 13 residues. Per germline, CDR1 MGHRA and CDR2 YSYEKL. CDR3 in DNA: TGCGCCAGCAGCCGACGGGGGAACACTGAAGCTTTCTTT. It yields the protein CASSRRGNTEAFF.

The chain couples TRBV2 to TRBJ1-5; 7 bases agree with TRBD1. In germline, CDR1 is SNHLY, CDR2 FYNNEI. This CDR3 has 14 amino acids. V lost 8 bases, J lost 5 bases, and 9 bases stayed unmatched. The CDR3 coding sequence is TGTGCCAGCCGGTGGGGACAGCCGGATCAGCCCCAGCATTTT. The encoded protein is CASRWGQPDQPQHF.

This clone was picked up one time. The rearrangement links TRBV2 to TRBJ2-7; 10 nucleotides align to TRBD1. This CDR3 comprises 14 residues. Germline values: CDR1 SNHLY, CDR2 FYNNEI. V lost 6 bases to trimming and J lost 4 bases; unmatched junction nucleotides: 6. CDR3 residues: CASSPGQGSYEQYF. CDR3 coding DNA: TGTGCCAGCAGCCCGGGACAGGGGTCATACGAGCAGTACTTC. The variable domain in full, with the rest retrieved from reference TRBV2 and TRBJ2-7, is EPEVTQTPSHQVTQMGQEVILRCVPISNHLYFYWYRQILGQKVEFLVSFYNNEISEKSEIFDDQFSVERPDGSNFTLKIRSTKLEDSAMYFCASSPGQGSYEQYFGPGTRLTVT.

This chain uses TRBV4-1 with TRBJ2-7; 7 nucleotides agree with TRBD1. The CDR3 totals 14 residues. Germline loops: CDR1 MGHRA, CDR2 YSYEKL. Trimming took 3 bases from V and 2 from J; bases not matched to a gene: 4. CDR3 region: CASSHRDRAYEQYF. CDR3 sequence (DNA): TGCGCCAGCAGCCACAGGGACAGAGCCTACGAGCAGTACTTC.

The sample holds one count of this clone. This chain connects TRBV18 to TRBJ1-5; a possible D gene is TRBD1 (5 bases). The CDR3 has 15 residues. V was trimmed by 2 bases and J by 4 bases, leaving 12 bases between them. Germline V gene sequence: CDR1 KGHSH, CDR2 LQKENI. CDR3: CASSPAGYSNQPQHF. CDR3 in DNA: TGTGCCAGCTCACCAGCAGGGTACTCGAATCAGCCCCAGCATTTT.

This chain connects TRBV6-6 to TRBJ2-7, with D possibly being TRBD2 (6 bases). V lost 2 bases and J lost 8, with 13 bases in between. The CDR3 consists of 13 residues. Looked up from germline, CDR1 is MNHNY and CDR2 is SVGAGI (reference sequence). CDR3 sequence: CASSYGRLAKQYF. In DNA form, the CDR3 reads TGTGCCAGCAGTTACGGCCGCCTAGCGAAGCAGTACTTC.

This chain uses TRBV5-6 with TRBJ2-3, with D possibly TRBD2 on 5 matching bases. CDR3 size: 13 residues. Germline V gene lookup returns CDR1 SGHDT and CDR2 YYEEEE. V lost 3 bases to trimming and J lost 4 bases, with 9 bases between them. DNA of the CDR3: TGTGCCAGCAGCTCTGCCGGGGCAGATACGCAGTATTTT. Translation: CASSSAGADTQYF.

This rearrangement joins TRBV21-1 to TRBJ1-5. TRBV21-1 is a pseudogene segment. This CDR3 comprises 13 residues. The DNA for the CDR3 is TGTGCCAGCAGTTCCCCTCGCAATCAGCCCCAGCATTTT. It codes for CASSSPRNQPQHF.

The J gene is TRBJ2-5, the V gene TRBV14, with 13 bases that match TRBD2. Per the germline V gene, CDR1 is SGHDN and CDR2 is FVKESK. The V gene end was trimmed by 4 bases and the J gene end by 2 bases; junction bases not matched to a gene: 1. This CDR3 is built from 15 residues. CDR3: CASSPGLAGQETQYF. The DNA of the CDR3 is TGTGCCAGCAGCCCGGGACTAGCGGGACAAGAGACCCAGTACTTC. Filled out from reference TRBV14 and TRBJ2-5, the complete variable domain reads EAGVTQFPSHSVIEKGQTVTLRCDPISGHDNLYWYRRVMGKEIKFLLHFVKESKQDESGMPNNRFLAERTGGTYSTLKVQPAELEDSGVYFCASSPGLAGQETQYFGPGTRLLVL.

The sample holds one count of this clone. This chain uses TRBV28 with TRBJ1-3; 8 bases are a match to TRBD1. Germline V gives CDR1 MDHEN, CDR2 SYDVKM. Trimming took 6 bases from V and 4 from J; bases not matched to a gene: 8. The CDR3 has 15 amino acids. The CDR3 sequence is CASRYQGAFGNTIYF. CDR3 bases: TGTGCCAGCAGGTACCAGGGGGCGTTCGGAAACACCATATATTTT.

This chain links TRBV6-5 with TRBJ1-2, with D perhaps matching TRBD1 (5 bases). The germline CDR1 and CDR2 sequences are MNHEY and SVGAGI. The CDR3 contains 15 residues. V was clipped by 6 bases and J by 4 bases, with 18 bases between them. This CDR3 reads CASSRWGEFGYGYTF. DNA for the CDR3: TGTGCCAGCAGCCGGTGGGGGGAGTTTGGCTATGGCTACACCTTC.

The chain has TRBV29-1 and TRBJ2-1; 10 bases are a match to TRBD2. Germline-derived CDR1 and CDR2 are SQVTM and ANQGSEA. V gave up 1 base and J gave up 5 bases; unmatched junction bases: 11. The CDR3 covers 17 residues. This CDR3 is CSVEATSGKWNDNEQFF. In nucleotides, the CDR3 is TGCAGCGTTGAAGCCACTAGCGGGAAATGGAACGACAATGAGCAGTTCTTC.

V and J are TRBV12-5 and TRBJ2-7; a possible D gene is TRBD1 (6 bases). The CDR3 contains 15 residues. V was pared by 6 bases and J by 3 bases, with 18 bases between. The germline V gene has CDR1 LGHNT and CDR2 FRNRAP. The CDR3 nucleotides read TGTGCTAGTGGCTCGGGCACAGGGTTCATCTACGAGCAGTACTTC. Residues: CASGSGTGFIYEQYF.

The chain is built from TRBV16 and TRBJ2-5; the match to TRBD2 covers 9 bases. Germline trimming cut 4 bases from V and 3 bases from J; bases unmatched to any gene: 15. CDR1 KGHSY and CDR2 FQNENV come from the germline V gene. The CDR3 length is 18 residues. The CDR3 protein is CASSPFPKASGKKETQYF. In nucleotides, the CDR3 is TGTGCCAGCAGCCCTTTCCCAAAGGCTAGCGGGAAGAAAGAGACCCAGTACTTC.

The CDR3 reads CASSWGLAPYNEQFF. The CDR3 DNA sequence: TGCGCCAGCAGTTGGGGACTAGCGCCTTACAATGAGCAGTTCTTC. V and J are TRBV5-1 and TRBJ2-1, with 10 bases lining up with TRBD2. The CDR3 loop spans 15 amino acids. The junction had 6 bases not matched to a gene; V was cut back by 5 bases and J by 4 bases. The germline V gene encodes CDR1 SGHRS and CDR2 YFSETQ.

The rearrangement uses TRBV6-5 and TRBJ1-3, with TRBD1 as a possible D gene (6 bases). Germline CDR1 and CDR2: MNHEY and SVGAGI. The CDR3 is 15 residues long. The V gene lost 7 bases and the J gene lost 2 bases, with 15 bases spanning the gap. The CDR3 DNA is TGTGCCAGCACGATGGGGGGGGCAGCTGGAAACACCATATATTTT. This gives the protein CASTMGGAAGNTIYF.

Turning to this clone: At one end, the junction sequence differs from germline, possibly due to a read error. The DNA for the CDR3 is TGTGCCAGCAGCGTAGACGGGTACGAGCAGTACTTC. Protein sequence: CASSVDGYEQYF. The rearrangement uses TRBV11-2 and TRBJ2-7; D call uncertain. Per germline, CDR1 SGHAT and CDR2 FQNNGV. The CDR3 spans 12 residues.

The genes are TRBV27 and TRBJ2-2, with 7 bases fitting TRBD2. The CDR3 sequence is 15 residues long. The V segment lost 6 bases and the J segment 4 bases; nucleotides outside the gene matches: 8. The germline CDR1 and CDR2 sequences are MNHEY and SMNVEV (reference sequence). DNA for the CDR3: TGTGCCAGCAGCGCCGGGGGGATTGGCACCGGGGAGCTGTTTTTT. It encodes CASSAGGIGTGELFF.

The chain has TRBV5-1 and TRBJ1-1; D may be TRBD1 (6 bases). The V and J ends lost 4 bases and 0 bases respectively, with 13 bases between them. CDR3 size: 15 residues. Germline CDR1 reads SGHRS; CDR2 reads YFSETQ. The CDR3 DNA sequence: TGCGCCAGCAGCCCCGGGGACAATTTGAACACTGAAGCTTTCTTT. It encodes CASSPGDNLNTEAFF.

The chain joins TRBV2 to TRBJ2-3, with D perhaps TRBD2 (5 bases). CDR3 length equals 13 residues. Germline V gives CDR1 SNHLY, CDR2 FYNNEI. The V end was cut by 4 bases, the J end by 8 bases, with 13 bases between. Written as DNA, the CDR3 is TGTGCCAGCAGTGTTTCCGGGGAAGGTACGCAGTATTTT. This translates into CASSVSGEGTQYF.

The genes are TRBV4-1 and TRBJ2-1, with 8 bases lining up with TRBD2. Germline V lookup: CDR1 MGHRA, CDR2 YSYEKL. This CDR3 region has 16 residues. The trim removed 0 bases at V and 8 bases at J, leaving 9 bases unmatched. As DNA, the CDR3 is TGCGCCAGCAGCCAAGACGGGACTAGGTCATACGATGAGCAGTTCTTC. This codes for CASSQDGTRSYDEQFF.

The V and J genes are TRBV5-1 and TRBJ1-4; no reliable D call. The CDR3 covers 15 residues. The ends were cut back, 0 bases at V and 3 bases at J, with 9 bases in the middle. From germline, CDR1 is SGHRS and CDR2 YFSETQ. CDR3 protein: CASSLGGESNEKLFF. CDR3 coding DNA: TGCGCCAGCAGCTTGGGGGGAGAGTCTAATGAAAAACTGTTTTTT.

CDR3 sequence (DNA): TGCGCCAGCAGTCAATCGGTGCCGCCTAGCTCTGGGGCCAACGTCCTGACTTTC. Amino acid sequence: CASSQSVPPSSGANVLTF. The rearrangement joins TRBV23-1 to TRBJ2-6; D is uncertain. TRBV23-1 is given ORF status, its function remaining uncertain. Trimming took off 0 bases at V and 0 bases at J, with 12 bases between the two ends. The CDR3 spans 18 residues.

CDR3 sequence: CASSLGQKNEQFF. The CDR3 DNA is TGTGCCAGCAGCCTGGGACAGAAAAATGAGCAGTTCTTC. The V gene is TRBV7-8, the J gene TRBJ2-1; the match to TRBD1 covers 7 bases. The germline V gene has CDR1 SGHVS and CDR2 FQNEAQ. The CDR3 totals 13 residues. J lost 7 bases, V lost 5 bases, and 5 bases had no gene match.

The CDR3: CAWSVWTGYTEAFF. CDR3 bases: TGTGCCTGGAGTGTTTGGACAGGGTACACTGAAGCTTTCTTT. The chain carries TRBV30 and TRBJ1-1; 8 bases are a match to TRBD1. The trim removed 0 bases at V and 3 bases at J, leaving 3 bases unmatched. The CDR3 loop spans 14 amino acids. Germline V gene data show CDR1 as GTSNPN and CDR2 as SVGIG (reference sequence).

The CDR3 loop reads CAATGTGNTGELFF. CDR3 nucleotides: TGTGCCGCCACCGGGACAGGGAACACCGGGGAGCTGTTTTTT. This sequence joins TRBV10-3 and TRBJ2-2, with 8 bases lining up with TRBD1. The CDR3 totals 14 residues. Germline V gene data show CDR1 as ENHRY and CDR2 as SYGVKD. V lost 11 bases to trimming and J lost 1 base; unmatched junction nucleotides: 6.

This clone has a handful of counts. This rearrangement joins TRBV27 to TRBJ2-1, with 7 bases fitting TRBD2. J was trimmed by 8 bases and V by 3 bases; bases with no gene match: 4. The CDR3 has 13 residues. From germline, CDR1 is MNHEY and CDR2 SMNVEV (reference sequence). The CDR3 sequence: CASSFPGRDEQFF. CDR3 nucleotide sequence: TGTGCCAGCAGTTTCCCAGGGAGGGATGAGCAGTTCTTC.

The chain is built from TRBV11-3 and TRBJ2-7; 7 nucleotides align to TRBD2. J gave up 6 bases and V 5 bases, and 10 bases lay outside the gene matches. Germline loops: CDR1 SGHNT, CDR2 YENEEA. The CDR3 has 14 residues. CDR3 nucleotides: TGTGCCAGCAGCCTCGGACGGGGAGGGTTCGAGCAGTACTTC. This codes for CASSLGRGGFEQYF.

This clone was detected only once. V and J are TRBV30 and TRBJ1-2; 7 bases match TRBD1. J was trimmed by 8 bases and V by 1 base; bases with no gene match: 13. There are 15 residues in the CDR3. Per germline, CDR1 GTSNPN and CDR2 SVGIG (reference sequence). The CDR3 spells CAWSETRTGLGGYTF. CDR3 in DNA: TGTGCCTGGAGTGAAACAAGGACAGGCCTAGGAGGCTACACCTTC.

This chain links TRBV7-8 with TRBJ2-3, with 15 bases lining up with TRBD2. J was trimmed by 4 bases and V by 5 bases; bases with no gene match: 7. From germline, CDR1 is SGHVS and CDR2 FQNEAQ. This CDR3 spans 17 amino acids. The CDR3 DNA sequence: TGTGCCAGCAGCCCGAGGACTAGCGGGAGGGTTTCAGATACGCAGTATTTT. As protein: CASSPRTSGRVSDTQYF.